The source of this T cell receptor beta chain is a study of cytomegalovirus exposure and HLA in healthy donors. Study-level findings and limits: Upon later analysis, HLA-associated TCR beta chains proved more clonally expanded than other, equally common chains. Associated with cytomegalovirus, according to the listing, were some 180 TCR beta chains. As was reported, the HLA-A and HLA-B alleles of most subjects were accurately predicted from TCR beta sequences.

Primers included in the PCR were 60 Vbeta and 13 Jbeta primers. Using immunoSEQ multiplex PCR, the repertoire was profiled, and TCRdb retains in-frame clones only, with some absent. The table shows more than 100,000 clones, with around 78% occurring only once. When sampled, the donors appeared nominally healthy, though they likely had unrecorded immune exposures. Germline V gene lookup returns CDR1 LNHDA and CDR2 SQIVND (reference sequence). V lost 2 bases to trimming and J lost 4 bases, with 17 bases between them. The CDR3 loop spans 16 amino acids. A remark on this clone: Its cognate antigen is unknown.

The rearrangement uses TRBV19 and TRBJ2-5, with D maybe TRBD1 (5 bases). This receptor was identified in a man aged 35 to 55 in good health and CMV-seronegative. Sample: PBMCs. The CDR3 DNA reads TGTGCCAGTAGTATAACACAGGCCCAAAGGGGAGAGACCCAGTACTTC. It encodes CASSITQAQRGETQYF.